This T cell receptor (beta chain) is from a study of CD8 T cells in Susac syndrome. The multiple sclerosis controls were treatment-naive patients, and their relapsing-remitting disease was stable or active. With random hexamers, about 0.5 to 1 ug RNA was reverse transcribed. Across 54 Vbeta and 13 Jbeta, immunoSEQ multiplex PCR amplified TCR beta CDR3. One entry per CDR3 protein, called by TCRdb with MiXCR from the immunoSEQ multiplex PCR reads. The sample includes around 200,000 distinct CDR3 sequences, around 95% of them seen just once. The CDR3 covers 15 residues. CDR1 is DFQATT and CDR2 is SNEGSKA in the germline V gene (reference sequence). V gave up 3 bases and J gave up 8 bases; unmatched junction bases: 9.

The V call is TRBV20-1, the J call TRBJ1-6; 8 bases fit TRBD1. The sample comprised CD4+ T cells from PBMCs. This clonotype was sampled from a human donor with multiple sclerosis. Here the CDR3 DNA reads TGCAGTGCTAGTCATGGACAGGGCCAATATTCACCCCTCCACTTT. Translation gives CSASHGQGQYSPLHF.